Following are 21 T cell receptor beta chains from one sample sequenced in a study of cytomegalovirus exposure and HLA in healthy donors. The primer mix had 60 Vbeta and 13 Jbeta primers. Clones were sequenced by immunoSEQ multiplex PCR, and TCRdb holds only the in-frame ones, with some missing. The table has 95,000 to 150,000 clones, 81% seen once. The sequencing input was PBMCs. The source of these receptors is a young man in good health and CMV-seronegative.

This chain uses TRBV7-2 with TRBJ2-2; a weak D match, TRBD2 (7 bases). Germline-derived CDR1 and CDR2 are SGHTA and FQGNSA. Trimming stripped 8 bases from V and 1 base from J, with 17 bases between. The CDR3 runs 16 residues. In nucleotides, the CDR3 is TGTGCCAGCGCCGACGGGGGGCGGTTGAACACCGGGGAGCTGTTTTTT. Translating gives CASADGGRLNTGELFF.

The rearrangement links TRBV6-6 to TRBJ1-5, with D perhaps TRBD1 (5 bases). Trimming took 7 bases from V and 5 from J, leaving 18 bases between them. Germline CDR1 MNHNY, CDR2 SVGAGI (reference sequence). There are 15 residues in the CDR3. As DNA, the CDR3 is TGTGCCAGCATCAAGGGTGGGGCCGTTGATCAGCCCCAGCATTTT. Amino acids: CASIKGGAVDQPQHF.

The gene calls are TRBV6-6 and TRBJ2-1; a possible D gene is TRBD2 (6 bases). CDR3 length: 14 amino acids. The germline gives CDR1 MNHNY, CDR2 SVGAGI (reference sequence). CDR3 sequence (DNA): TGTGCTTGTGGCCGGGACTGGACCTACAATGAGCAGTTCTTC. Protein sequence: CACGRDWTYNEQFF.

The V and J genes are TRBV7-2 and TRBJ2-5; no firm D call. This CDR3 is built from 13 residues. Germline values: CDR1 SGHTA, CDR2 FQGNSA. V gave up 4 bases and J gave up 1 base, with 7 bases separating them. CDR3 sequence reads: CASSWNSQETQYF. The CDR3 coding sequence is TGTGCCAGCAGCTGGAACAGCCAAGAGACCCAGTACTTC.

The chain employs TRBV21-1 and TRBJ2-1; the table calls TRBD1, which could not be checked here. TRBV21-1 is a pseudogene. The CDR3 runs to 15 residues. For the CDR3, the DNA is TGTGCCAGCAGCAAGGGAGACAGGGAGTACAATGAGCAGTTCTTC. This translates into CASSKGDREYNEQFF.

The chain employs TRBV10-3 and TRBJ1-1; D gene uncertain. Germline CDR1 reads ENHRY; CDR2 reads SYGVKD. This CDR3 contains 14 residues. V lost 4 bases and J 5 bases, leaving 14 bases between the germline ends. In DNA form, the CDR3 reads TGTGCCATCAGTGGCAGGCAGGATTCAACTGAAGCTTTCTTT. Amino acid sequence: CAISGRQDSTEAFF.

CDR3 protein: CASSTRDTVPHYGYTF. The CDR3 bases are TGTGCCAGCAGCACCCGGGACACCGTACCTCACTATGGCTACACCTTC. The V call is TRBV7-8, the J call TRBJ1-2; a possible D gene is TRBD1 (6 bases). The germline V gene encodes CDR1 SGHVS and CDR2 FQNEAQ. The CDR3 runs 16 residues. V shed 5 bases and J shed 3 bases, with 19 bases lying between them.

The CDR3 loop is CASSILPGQGKETQYF. For the CDR3, the DNA is TGCGCCAGCAGCATCCTACCGGGACAGGGGAAAGAGACCCAGTACTTC. This chain links TRBV5-1 with TRBJ2-5; 10 bases map to TRBD1. With V trimmed by 4 bases and J by 3 bases, 9 bases remained unmatched. Per the germline V gene, CDR1 is SGHRS and CDR2 is YFSETQ. This CDR3 comprises 16 residues.

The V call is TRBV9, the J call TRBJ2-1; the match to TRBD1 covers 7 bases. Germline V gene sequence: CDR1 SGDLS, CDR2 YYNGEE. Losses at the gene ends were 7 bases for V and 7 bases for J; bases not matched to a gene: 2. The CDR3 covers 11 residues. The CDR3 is CASRRGNEQFF. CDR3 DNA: TGTGCCAGCCGCAGGGGGAATGAGCAGTTCTTC. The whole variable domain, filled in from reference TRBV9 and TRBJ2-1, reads DSGVTQTPKHLITATGQRVTLRCSPRSGDLSVYWYQQSLDQGLQFLIQYYNGEERAKGNILERFSAQQFPDLHSELNLSSLELGDSALYFCASRRGNEQFFGPGTRLTVL.

The CDR3 DNA reads TGTGCCAGCAGCTTTGGGACAGGGTCCACCGGGGAGCTGTTTTTT. It translates to CASSFGTGSTGELFF. The chain recombines TRBV7-9 with TRBJ2-2, with 9 bases identical to TRBD1. The CDR3 runs to 15 residues. V shed 3 bases, J shed 4 bases, and the junction held 3 bases outside the gene matches. Germline V gives CDR1 SEHNR, CDR2 FQNEAQ (reference sequence).

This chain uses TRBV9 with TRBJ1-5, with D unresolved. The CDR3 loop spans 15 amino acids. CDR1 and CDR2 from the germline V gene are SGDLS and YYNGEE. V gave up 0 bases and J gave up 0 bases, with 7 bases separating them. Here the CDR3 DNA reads TGTGCCAGCAGCGTAGGGCTGAATAGCAATCAGCCCCAGCATTTT. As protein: CASSVGLNSNQPQHF.

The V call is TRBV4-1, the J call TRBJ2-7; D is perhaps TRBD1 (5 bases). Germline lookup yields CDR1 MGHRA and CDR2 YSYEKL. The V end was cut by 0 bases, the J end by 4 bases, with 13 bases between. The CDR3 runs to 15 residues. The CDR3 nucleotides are TGCGCCAGCAGCCAAGATGGTCAGGGCTTATACGAGCAGTACTTC. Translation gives CASSQDGQGLYEQYF.

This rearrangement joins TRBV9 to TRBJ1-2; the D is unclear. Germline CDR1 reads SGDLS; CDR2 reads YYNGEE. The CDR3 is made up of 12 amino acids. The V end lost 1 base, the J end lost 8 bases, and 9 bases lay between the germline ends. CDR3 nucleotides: TGTGCCAGCAGCGTAACCGGGTGGGGCTACACCTTC. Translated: CASSVTGWGYTF.

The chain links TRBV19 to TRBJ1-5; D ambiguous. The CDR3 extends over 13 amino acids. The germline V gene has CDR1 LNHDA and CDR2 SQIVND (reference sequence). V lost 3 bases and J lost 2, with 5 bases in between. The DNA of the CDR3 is TGTGCCAGTAGTATCCCCGGCAATCAGCCCCAGCATTTT. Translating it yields CASSIPGNQPQHF.

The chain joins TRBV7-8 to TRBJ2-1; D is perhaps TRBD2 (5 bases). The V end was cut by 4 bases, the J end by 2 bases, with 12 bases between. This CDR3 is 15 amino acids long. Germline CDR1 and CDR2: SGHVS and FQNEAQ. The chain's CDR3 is CASSSGILTYNEQFF. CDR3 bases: TGTGCCAGCAGCTCCGGGATTCTGACCTACAATGAGCAGTTCTTC.

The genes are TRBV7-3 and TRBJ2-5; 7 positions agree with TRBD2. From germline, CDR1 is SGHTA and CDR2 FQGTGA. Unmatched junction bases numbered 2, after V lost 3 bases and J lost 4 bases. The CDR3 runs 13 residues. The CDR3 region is CASSLGLSETQYF. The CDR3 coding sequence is TGTGCCAGCAGCTTGGGACTATCAGAGACCCAGTACTTC.

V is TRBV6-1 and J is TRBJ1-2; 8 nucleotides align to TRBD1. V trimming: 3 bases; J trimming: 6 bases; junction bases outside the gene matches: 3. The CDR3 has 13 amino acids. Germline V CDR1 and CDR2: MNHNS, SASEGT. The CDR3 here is CASSDRDRNGYTF. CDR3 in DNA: TGTGCCAGCAGTGACCGGGACAGGAATGGCTACACCTTC.

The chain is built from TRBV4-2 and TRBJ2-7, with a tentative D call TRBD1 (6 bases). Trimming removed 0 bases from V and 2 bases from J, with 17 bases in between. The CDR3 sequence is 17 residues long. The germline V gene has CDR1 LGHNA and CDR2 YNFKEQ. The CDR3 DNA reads TGTGCCAGCAGCCAAGACTTGGGGGCGAGGTCCACCTACGAGCAGTACTTC. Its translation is CASSQDLGARSTYEQYF.

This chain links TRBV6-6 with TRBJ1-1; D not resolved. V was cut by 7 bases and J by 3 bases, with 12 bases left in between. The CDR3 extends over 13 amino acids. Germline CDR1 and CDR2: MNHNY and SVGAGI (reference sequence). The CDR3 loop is CASMDNGDTEAFF. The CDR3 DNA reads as TGTGCCAGCATGGATAACGGGGACACTGAAGCTTTCTTT.

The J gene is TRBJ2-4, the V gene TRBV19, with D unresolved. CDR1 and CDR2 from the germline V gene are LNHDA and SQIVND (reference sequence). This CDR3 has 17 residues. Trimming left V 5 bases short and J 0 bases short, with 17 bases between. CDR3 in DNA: TGTGCCAGTAGTTCCTCCCCAGGATCCCTAGCCAAAAACATTCAGTACTTC. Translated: CASSSSPGSLAKNIQYF.

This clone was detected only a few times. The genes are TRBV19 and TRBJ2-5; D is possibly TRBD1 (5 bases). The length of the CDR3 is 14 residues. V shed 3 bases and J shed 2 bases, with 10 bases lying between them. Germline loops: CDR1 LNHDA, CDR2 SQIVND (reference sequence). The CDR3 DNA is TGTGCCAGTAGTATCCAGGGTCCTCAAGAGACCCAGTACTTC. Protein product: CASSIQGPQETQYF.